The 14 T cell receptor beta chains presented below share a single source sample, sequenced in a study of low-dose radiotherapy and immunotherapy resistance in tumors (dated by TCRdb to between 2021 and 2022). Explained via the paper, the time point label denotes: after trial treatment. Read against the paper, the sample's treatment or condition label means: LDRT plus nivolumab, ipilimumab, low-dose cyclophosphamide and aspirin (RACIN trial). Sequencing used an Illumina HiSeq 2500. Superscript III and a set of TRAV- and TRBV-specific primers were used to synthesize first-strand cDNA, so that both TCRalpha and TCRbeta chains were covered. TCRs were amplified for about 20 PCR cycles with Phusion, using a constant-region primer paired with the adapter attached to the V primers. The raw public data were reprocessed by TCRdb itself: fastp quality trimming at Q25, MiXCR clonotype calling, in-frame beta chains only. Rows are unified per CDR3 protein, each entry keeping the most common DNA and genes. In all, the sample holds 65,000 to 95,000 distinct CDR3 sequences, and around 17% of those were seen once. The ten largest clones take up 1.1% to 1.5% of the sample.

The input for sequencing was PBMCs, taken after low-dose radiotherapy plus immunotherapy. These receptors were collected from a male donor with prostate cancer.

This clonotype was seen at least ten times. The CDR3 DNA reads TGTGCCACCAGTAATGGACAGGGGCTTAACTATGGCTACACCTTC. It is translated as CATSNGQGLNYGYTF. The V gene is TRBV15, the J gene TRBJ1-2, with TRBD1 matching 9 bases. This CDR3 is 15 amino acids long. V shed 6 bases, J shed 1 base, and the junction held 6 bases outside the gene matches. CDR1 is LNHNV, CDR2 YYDKDF, per germline (reference sequence).

This clonotype has a count of ten or more. The CDR3 sequence: CASSPQGGTDTQYF. The CDR3 nucleotides are TGCGCCAGCAGCCCACAAGGGGGCACAGATACGCAGTATTTT. The chain recombines TRBV5-1 with TRBJ2-3, with a weak D call TRBD1 (5 bases). CDR3 size: 14 residues. V shed 4 bases and J shed 1 base, with 10 bases lying between them. CDR1 and CDR2 (germline): SGHRS, YFSETQ.

In this sample, this clonotype turned up many times. V is TRBV20-1 and J is TRBJ2-5; weak D call: TRBD2 (6 bases). The V gene's germline CDR1 is DFQATT and CDR2 SNEGSKA (reference sequence). This CDR3 region has 14 residues. V lost 0 bases to trimming and J lost 2 bases, with 10 bases between them. The DNA of the CDR3 is TGCAGTGCTAGAGAAGGAGGGCCTCAAGAGACCCAGTACTTC. Its translation: CSAREGGPQETQYF.

This clonotype was detected many times. V is TRBV12-3 or TRBV12-4 and J is TRBJ1-4; D uncertain. This CDR3 has 13 amino acids. Trimming pared 8 bases from V and 8 bases from J, leaving 15 bases between. In DNA, the CDR3 is TGTGCCAGCGGCCCAAGCGCCGGGGAAAAACTGTTTTTT. Amino acid sequence: CASGPSAGEKLFF.

The table lists this clonotype with a few counts. A read error is likely here: a far larger clone is one base away. DNA of the CDR3: TGCAGCGTTGGAGGGGATTTCTACGAGCAGTTCTTC. It translates to CSVGGDFYEQFF. The chain uses TRBV29-1 and TRBJ2-1; D tentatively fits TRBD1 or TRBD2 (5 bases each). The V gene's germline CDR1 is SQVTM and CDR2 ANQGSEA. CDR3 length equals 12 residues. V was shortened by 4 bases and J by 10 bases, with 14 bases between the two germline ends.

This clonotype has a count of ten or more. The chain couples TRBV19 to TRBJ1-5; a possible D gene is TRBD1 (5 bases). Germline assignment: CDR1 LNHDA and CDR2 SQIVND (reference sequence). The CDR3 contains 14 residues. The V end was cut by 6 bases, the J end by 3 bases, with 12 bases between. As DNA, the CDR3 is TGTGCCAGTAGAACGGGACGGGTCAATCAGCCCCAGCATTTT. Translated, it gives CASRTGRVNQPQHF. The full variable domain, rest sourced from reference TRBV19 and TRBJ1-5, is DGGITQSPKYLFRKEGQNVTLSCEQNLNHDAMYWYRQDPGQGLRLIYYSQIVNDFQKGDIAEGYSVSREKKESFPLTVTSAQKNPTAFYLCASRTGRVNQPQHFGDGTRLSIL.

At least ten counts were recorded for this clonotype. V gene TRBV6-1 combines with J gene TRBJ2-3; 10 nucleotides match TRBD1. There are 16 residues in the CDR3. Trimming cost V 0 bases and J 4 bases; bases outside gene matches: 4. Per germline, CDR1 MNHNS and CDR2 SASEGT. CDR3 amino acids: CASSEALGTGADTQYF. The CDR3 DNA sequence: TGTGCCAGCAGTGAAGCCCTCGGGACAGGGGCAGATACGCAGTATTTT.

Remarks on this clonotype: This likely came from a read error, as a far larger clone is one base away. The chain recombines TRBV6-2 or TRBV6-3 with TRBJ2-2, with a possible D match to TRBD1 (7 bases). With 8 bases removed from V and 2 bases from J, the gap between germline ends came to 15 bases. Looked up from germline, CDR1 is MNHEY and CDR2 is SVGEGT. The CDR3 spans 15 residues. CDR3 sequence (DNA): TGTGCCAGCTGGAGGGGACAGCCTAACACCGGGGAGCTGTTTTTT. Translated: CASWRGQPNTGELFF.

The chain is built from TRBV28 and TRBJ2-1, with TRBD2 matching over 8 bases. V was pared by 7 bases and J by 3 bases, with 8 bases of the junction left unmatched. In germline, CDR1 is MDHEN, CDR2 SYDVKM. The CDR3 sequence is 15 residues long. Here the CDR3 reads CASTRAGDGYNEQFF. The DNA of the CDR3 is TGTGCCAGCACCCGAGCGGGAGACGGCTACAATGAGCAGTTCTTC.

This clonotype showed up many times. J is TRBJ2-7 and V is TRBV2; 14 nucleotides agree with TRBD2. This CDR3 has 16 residues. After removal of 4 bases from V and 2 bases from J, the junction contained 4 bases not matched to a gene. CDR1 is SNHLY, CDR2 FYNNEI, per germline. CDR3 residues: CASSGGTSGSTYEQYF. The CDR3, as DNA: TGTGCCAGCAGTGGGGGGACTAGCGGGAGCACCTACGAGCAGTACTTC.

This clonotype came up many times. The chain combines TRBV4-3 with TRBJ2-6; TRBD2 matches at 7 bases. Germline V gives CDR1 LGHNA, CDR2 YSLEER. V trimming: 4 bases; J trimming: 2 bases; junction bases outside the gene matches: 8. The CDR3 is 17 residues long. The CDR3 DNA sequence: TGCGCCAGCAGCCGGGGGGGGGGGAGAACTGGGGCCAACGTCCTGACTTTC. It is translated as CASSRGGGRTGANVLTF.

This clonotype was counted ten times or more. This chain uses TRBV13 with TRBJ1-1; a possible D gene is TRBD1 (5 bases). Germline V gene data show CDR1 as PRHDT and CDR2 as FYEKMQ (reference sequence). This CDR3 has 15 residues. V was trimmed by 5 bases and J by 1 base, leaving 14 bases between them. The CDR3: CASSRTGNWNTEAFF. The CDR3 coding sequence is TGTGCCAGCAGCCGTACAGGAAACTGGAACACTGAAGCTTTCTTT. The whole variable domain, filled in from reference TRBV13 and TRBJ1-1, reads AAGVIQSPRHLIKEKRETATLKCYPIPRHDTVYWYQQGPGQDPQFLISFYEKMQSDKGSIPDRFSAQQFSDYHSELNMSSLELGDSALYFCASSRTGNWNTEAFFGQGTRLTVV.

Ten or more counts support this clonotype. V and J are TRBV7-3 and TRBJ2-1, with D maybe TRBD1 (6 bases). Trimming left V 2 bases short and J 6 bases short, with 11 bases between. Germline values: CDR1 SGHTA, CDR2 FQGTGA. This CDR3 is built from 14 residues. CDR3 sequence: CASSLGTLLNEQFF. The CDR3 DNA reads TGTGCCAGCAGCTTAGGGACACTACTCAATGAGCAGTTCTTC.

This clonotype was seen at least ten times. The chain employs TRBV20-1 and TRBJ1-1; D gene uncertain. This CDR3 has 13 amino acids. Trimming took off 1 base at V and 6 bases at J, with 12 bases between the two ends. The germline V gene has CDR1 DFQATT and CDR2 SNEGSKA (reference sequence). Here the CDR3 DNA reads TGCAGTGCTAGAGGGGGTGGGAGAGCTGAAGCTTTCTTT. Residues: CSARGGGRAEAFF.